This record looks at one TCR beta chain sequence and its context. Its antigen is still unknown. Qualities for individual bases were not recorded, and no much larger clone is one base off. Cut back by 2 bases and 3 bases, the V and J ends lie 15 bases apart. Inclusive of the bounding cysteine and phenylalanine, the CDR3 is 16 residues long. Just CDR3 DNA is preserved here, 48 bases in frame from base 1. CDR1 SGHAT and CDR2 FQNNGV were looked up in the germline V gene. This specimen belongs to a study of blood T cell repertoires in COVID-19 (dated by TCRdb to about 2020). As for the study more broadly: Samples covering the acute and convalescent phases of COVID-19 were provided by collaborators in the United States, Italy and Spain. The material from the prospective study consisted of cDNA or gDNA derived from T cells, B-cell-depleted T cells, or PBMCs. A freely available public database, intended as a resource for researchers studying the immune response to SARS-CoV-2, is where the repertoires were released. Nearly every sample came with metadata listing a de-identified subject ID, COVID-19 status, age in years and sex. Deeply sampled blood TCRbeta repertoires from subjects exposed to, actively infected with, or recovered from COVID-19 were included in the dataset. Where available, HLA class I and class II types were taken from metadata supplied by the sample provider and were not determined by assay-based typing. Samples came from the ongoing ImmuneRACE study (first 160 participants) plus 1,254 subjects from 6 global collaborators. What the work shows at the level of the full study, not this receptor alone: The amount of clinical and demographic metadata varied by source and participant and was provided uncurated.

One collaborating source in Seattle enrolled patients during active infection and followed them longitudinally through the course of disease. The collaborating institutions used their own protocols to collect whole blood in K2EDTA tubes. Collaborator samples were shipped for TCRbeta analysis as frozen whole blood, isolated PBMCs, or DNA extracted from either sample type. The immunoSEQ Assay, a bias-controlled multiplex PCR, was used to amplify TCRbeta CDR3 regions from genomic DNA. In the authors' own workflow: The number of nucleated cells in each sample was estimated by amplification of reference gene primers within the assay. To quantify the absolute abundance of each unique TCRbeta CDR3 rearrangement, sequence reads were collapsed and filtered. For each sample, productive Simpson clonality was calculated as the square root of Simpson's diversity index across productive rearrangements. Drawn from immuneACCESS, this table holds only the in-frame rearrangements with V and J called that TCRdb kept. Clones are partly lost; checked studies trace under half to an unresolved V gene and leave the rest unexplained. V, J and clone size derive from that table, while D and trimming were established from the DNA sequence. A total of fewer than 300,000 clones appear in this sample, approximately 83% of them only once. Of the sample, around a sixth falls within the top ten clones.

Input material: peripheral blood. This sequence originates from a person between 65 and 79 years old with COVID-19, enrolled during active disease. The chain uses TRBV11-2 and TRBJ2-3; D gene: possibly TRBD2, on 7 matching bases. The CDR3 sequence is CASSLMLGGGTDTQYF. The nucleotide sequence reads as follows: TGTGCCAGCAGCTTAATGCTAGGGGGGGGAACAGATACGCAGTATTTT. Here the CDR3 is joined to the reference TRBV11-2 and TRBJ2-3 genes, and the full variable domain is: EAGVAQSPRYKIIEKRQSVAFWCNPISGHATLYWYQQILGQGPKLLIQFQNNGVVDDSQLPKDRFSAERLKGVDSTLKIQPAKLEDSAVYLCASSLMLGGGTDTQYFGPGTRLTVL.